This record covers a single T cell receptor (beta chain). The antigen remains unidentified. The protocol was immunoSEQ multiplex PCR, while the TCRdb copy is restricted to in-frame clones and leaves out a portion. The table records around 120,000 clones, around 90% of them present only once. The CDR3 has 16 residues. The germline gives CDR1 MNHEY, CDR2 SMNVEV (reference sequence). Trimming at V came to 4 bases and at J to 3 bases, leaving 12 bases not matched to a gene. The entry originates in a study of T cell responses to AZD1222 COVID-19 vaccine. Study-level points and caveats: Researchers took repertoire samples only after the peak T cell response had come. White British donors predominated, females outnumbered males, and clonal diversity was possibly underestimated.

The receptor's source is an adult who received the AZD1222 COVID-19 vaccine. The V gene is TRBV27, the J gene TRBJ2-7, with 7 positions matching TRBD1. Sequencing used peripheral blood, obtained 28 days after the second AZD1222 dose. The CDR3 is CASSSTSTGHRYEQYF. CDR3 in DNA: TGTGCCAGCAGTTCGACTTCGACAGGGCACCGCTACGAGCAGTACTTC.